There are a few counts of the clone carrying this T cell receptor (beta chain). As handled by the study authors: Scientists estimated how many nucleated cells there were by amplifying reference gene primers. The protocol was immunoSEQ multiplex PCR, while the TCRdb copy is restricted to in-frame clones and leaves out a portion. V and J calls and clone size come straight from that table; D and trimming were deduced from the DNA. The repertoire holds roughly 100,000 clones, with 69% as singletons. The CDR3 extends over 14 amino acids. Trimming removed 7 bases from V and 10 bases from J; junction bases left unmatched: 13. CDR1 and CDR2 from the germline V gene are MDHEN and SYDVKM. This record belongs to a study of blood T cell repertoires in COVID-19.

The chain couples TRBV28 to TRBJ1-1, with 9 bases fitting TRBD1. Material for sequencing was peripheral blood. The receptor's source is an elderly man with acute or convalescent COVID-19. CDR3 coding DNA: TGTGCCAGCATTCCTACCCCGGGACAGGGAGGAGCTTTCTTT. Translating gives CASIPTPGQGGAFF.